This T cell receptor beta chain was found in a study of Ad26.COV2.S vaccination and SARS-CoV-2 variants (dated by TCRdb to the early 2020s). Background for the entire study: Donors in the vaccine arm were drawn from COV1001, a phase I-IIa trial of Ad26.COV2.S in healthy adults that was multicentre, randomized, double-blind and placebo-controlled. Ad26.COV2.S was given intramuscularly at 5x10^10 or 1x10^11 viral particles, as a single shot or as two shots 56 days apart. TCRbeta repertoire sequencing served as the tool for gauging how specific and how broad the SARS-CoV-2-reactive T cell receptors were following Ad26.COV2.S vaccination. The TCR-sequenced set comprised about 32 samples: some 20 Ad26.COV2.S vaccine recipients, 5 placebo recipients and 8 SARS-CoV-2 convalescent individuals. Participants in the trial were split at random into five groups of five each, receiving low-dose or high-dose Ad26.COV2.S once or twice, or else placebo on both occasions. Investigators did not know the trial group allocation while performing experiments and assessing outcomes. Here is what the overall study found, with its caveats: Higher spike-specific TCR breadth was observed in Ad26.COV2.S recipients than in placebo recipients (P = 0.0014). The study was not powered to compare responses between vaccine doses or regimens. Substantial breadth of spike-specific CD8+ and CD4+ T cell responses was reported after vaccination. It was noted by the authors that total T cell responses may have been underestimated by the TCR breadth and depth analyses. Non-spike TCR breadth was comparable between vaccine and placebo recipients, consistent with the vaccine containing only spike.

The immunoSEQ Assay was the method used to sequence TCRbeta CDR3 regions. After extraction, genomic DNA underwent amplification by bias-controlled multiplex PCR, followed by high-throughput sequencing. The authors' analysis ran thus. To quantify the absolute abundance of every unique TCRbeta CDR3 region, sequences were collapsed and filtered. Usable DNA was measured by amplifying reference genes present in all nucleated cells, and TCRbeta template counts were normalized to that usable DNA to estimate T cell fraction. Repertoire TCRs were annotated as SARS-CoV-2-specific when V gene, CDR3 amino acid sequence and J gene were exactly matched to a known reactive TCR set. The reference SARS-CoV-2 TCR set was obtained from MIRA and was filtered for enrichment in COVID-19-positive ImmuneCODE repertoires, whereby public or cross-reactive TCRs were removed. Based on the MIRA antigens, annotated TCRs were further analysed at the level of specific ORF or position within ORF. Depth was the summed frequency of annotated unique rearrangements, while breadth was defined as annotated unique rearrangements over total unique productive rearrangements. Two-sided Wilcoxon rank-sum tests were applied when comparing TCR breadth between groups. Imported from immuneACCESS, the table was reduced by TCRdb to in-frame sequences with V and J called. These copies leave out some clones; in studies compared against another copy, an unresolved V gene accounts for under half, and the cause of the remainder is not known. That table gives V, J and clone size, and the DNA gave D and trimming. This sample is represented by around 380,000 clones; 88% of them were singletons. The top ten hold under 4% of the sample.

Inclusive of the bounding cysteine and phenylalanine, the CDR3 is 11 residues long. Only CDR3 DNA remains: 33 bases, in frame from the first base. CDR1 and CDR2, per the germline V gene, are SGHDT and YYEEEE. The trim is 5 bases for V and 8 bases for J, with a gap of 10 bases between the germline ends. Regarding this clone: The antigen it binds to is not known. No per-base quality is available; no much larger clone lies one base away.

The treatment or condition label here, explained by the study, means: about 20 received Ad26.COV2.S at low or high dose, single or two shots; several received placebo; per-sample allocation not given. Repertoires of vaccine and placebo recipients were sequenced from samples taken on day 63 after the first injection. In Cohort 1b, some 25 adults aged 18-55 years were enrolled at a single site in Boston, USA, between 29 July and 7 August 2020. As a vaccine, Ad26.COV2.S was a replication-incompetent adenovirus type 26 vector that expressed a prefusion-stabilized SARS-CoV-2 spike protein derived from the original Wuhan strain.

The sequencing here drew on peripheral blood, taken in a trial of Ad26.COV2.S vaccine versus placebo. The sequence was collected from a person between 18 and 60 years old who received the Ad26.COV2.S COVID-19 vaccine or a placebo. The V and J segments used are TRBV5-6 and TRBJ1-2; possibly the D gene is TRBD1, per 5 matching bases. The bases read TGTGCCAGCAGTTCCGGGGACGGCTACACCTTC. This codes for CASSSGDGYTF.